The 20 T cell receptor beta chains below were found in one sample sequenced in a study of vaccination and CD4 T cells after COVID-19. The antigens of these receptors remain unknown. Treatment defined: roughly 10-day PBMC culture with coronavirus spike peptide pools or control peptides (ViraFEST assay). The Oncomine TCR Beta short-read assay sequenced DNA from cultured CD4+ T cells. In TCRdb, the PCR reads were re-called with MiXCR into one record per CDR3 protein. This sample has around 15,000 distinct CDR3 sequences; roughly 60% occur once, and the top ten carry 7.4%. Material: CD4+ T cells from blood, cultured in vitro. The receptors were gathered from a human donor who had recovered from COVID-19.

The V call is TRBV2, the J call TRBJ1-5, with D possibly matching TRBD1 (5 bases). Looked up from germline, CDR1 is SNHLY and CDR2 is FYNNEI. Trimming pared 5 bases from V and 2 bases from J, leaving 22 bases between. The CDR3 is made up of 18 amino acids. CDR3 DNA sequence: TGTGCCAGCAGTTTAGGGTCAAGGGGAGGGACCCGCAATCAGCCCCAGCATTTT. Protein sequence: CASSLGSRGGTRNQPQHF.

The V and J genes are TRBV6-1 and TRBJ1-3; TRBD1 is a possible D gene (6 bases). Trimming took 6 bases from V and 4 from J, leaving 16 bases between them. The germline CDR1 and CDR2 sequences are MNHNS and SASEGT. The CDR3 length is 15 residues. CDR3 residues: CASSPRDTGGNTIYF. For the CDR3, the DNA is TGTGCCAGCAGCCCCAGGGACACCGGAGGAAACACCATATATTTT.

This clonotype was detected a few times. The gene calls are TRBV6-1 and TRBJ1-6; TRBD1 agrees at 7 bases. The CDR3 has 14 residues. With V trimmed by 6 bases and J by 3 bases, 2 bases remained unmatched. The germline V gene encodes CDR1 MNHNS and CDR2 SASEGT. The CDR3 reads CASSRDSYNSPLHF. In nucleotides, the CDR3 is TGTGCCAGCAGCCGGGACAGCTATAATTCACCCCTCCACTTT.

The J gene is TRBJ2-7, the V gene TRBV25-1, with D tentatively TRBD1 (5 bases). The CDR3 consists of 13 residues. V gave up 2 bases and J gave up 0 bases, with 5 bases separating them. Germline CDR1 MGHDK, CDR2 SYGVNS. The CDR3 region is CASSEQGSYEQYF. The CDR3 DNA is TGTGCCAGCAGTGAACAGGGCTCCTACGAGCAGTACTTC.

The chain recombines TRBV2 with TRBJ1-5; D is perhaps TRBD1 (6 bases). This CDR3 spans 13 amino acids. Trimming removed 8 bases from V and 6 bases from J, with 14 bases in between. Germline lookup yields CDR1 SNHLY and CDR2 FYNNEI. The CDR3 nucleotides are TGTGCCAGCTCCCTGGGGGGCGGTCAGCCCCAGCATTTT. Amino acid sequence: CASSLGGGQPQHF. The entire variable domain, with the rest obtained from reference TRBV2 and TRBJ1-5, is as follows: EPEVTQTPSHQVTQMGQEVILRCVPISNHLYFYWYRQILGQKVEFLVSFYNNEISEKSEIFDDQFSVERPDGSNFTLKIRSTKLEDSAMYFCASSLGGGQPQHFGDGTRLSIL.

V gene TRBV7-9 combines with J gene TRBJ1-1; TRBD1 agrees at 8 bases. Germline CDR1 and CDR2: SEHNR and FQNEAQ (reference sequence). V lost 5 bases and J lost 1; bases outside the gene matches: 3. The CDR3 runs to 14 residues. The CDR3 reads CASSAGQANTEAFF. CDR3 nucleotide sequence: TGTGCCAGCAGCGCGGGACAGGCGAACACTGAAGCTTTCTTT. Drawing the rest from reference TRBV7-9 and TRBJ1-1, the complete variable domain is DTGVSQNPRHKITKRGQNVTFRCDPISEHNRLYWYRQTLGQGPEFLTYFQNEAQLEKSRLLSDRFSAERPKGSFSTLEIQRTEQGDSAMYLCASSAGQANTEAFFGQGTRLTVV.

This clonotype was detected only a few times. The rearrangement joins TRBV11-2 to TRBJ2-5, with D maybe TRBD2 (5 bases). V was pared by 1 base and J by 5 bases, with 17 bases between. CDR1 is SGHAT and CDR2 is FQNNGV in the germline V gene. This CDR3 has 16 amino acids. The CDR3: CASSLGFSGIGETQYF. Written as DNA, the CDR3 is TGTGCCAGCAGCTTAGGGTTCTCGGGGATTGGGGAGACCCAGTACTTC.

The CDR3 region is CASSLGAGGSDISSYEQYF. CDR3 sequence (DNA): TGTGCCAGCAGCTTGGGGGCGGGGGGCTCAGACATTAGCTCCTACGAGCAGTACTTC. The V gene is TRBV5-4, the J gene TRBJ2-7; 8 bases match TRBD2. CDR3 length: 19 residues. V gave up 0 bases and J gave up 0 bases; unmatched junction bases: 14. Looked up from germline, CDR1 is SGHNT and CDR2 is YYREEE (reference sequence).

A single count supports this clonotype. CDR3 DNA sequence: TGTGCCAGCGTACCAGAGGATTATAATTCACCCCTCCACTTT. Translating it yields CASVPEDYNSPLHF. The rearrangement joins TRBV6-1 to TRBJ1-6, with D hard to call. Trimming stripped 8 bases from V and 4 bases from J, with 12 bases between. The CDR3 is 14 residues long. CDR1 MNHNS and CDR2 SASEGT come from the germline V gene.

The CDR3 sequence: CATSGQGSQPQHF. CDR3 bases: TGCGCCACTTCGGGACAGGGTAGTCAGCCCCAGCATTTT. The chain employs TRBV4-1 and TRBJ1-5, with 9 bases fitting TRBD1. V lost 10 bases, J lost 6 bases, and 7 bases stayed unmatched. The CDR3 contains 13 residues. CDR1 is MGHRA, CDR2 YSYEKL, per germline.

The chain has TRBV6-1 and TRBJ1-4, with unresolved D. The CDR3 runs 14 residues. Trimming left V 6 bases short and J 0 bases short, with 8 bases between. Germline-derived CDR1 and CDR2 are MNHNS and SASEGT. CDR3 residues: CASRTQATNEKLFF. The CDR3 DNA reads TGTGCCAGCAGGACCCAAGCAACTAATGAAAAACTGTTTTTT.

The rearrangement links TRBV7-9 to TRBJ2-5; D possibly corresponds to TRBD1 (6 bases). V lost 5 bases, J lost 2 bases, and 12 bases lay in between. Germline V gives CDR1 SEHNR, CDR2 FQNEAQ (reference sequence). This CDR3 is 14 amino acids long. As DNA, the CDR3 is TGTGCCAGCAGCCCAGGACAGTTACAAGAGACCCAGTACTTC. Translated: CASSPGQLQETQYF.

The chain is built from TRBV5-5 and TRBJ2-5; 9 bases agree with TRBD2. V was pared by 7 bases and J by 4 bases, with 8 bases of the junction left unmatched. The CDR3 covers 14 residues. Germline V gene lookup returns CDR1 SGHKS and CDR2 YYEKEE (reference sequence). The chain's CDR3 is CASASGMGGETQYF. CDR3 bases: TGTGCCAGCGCTAGCGGGATGGGTGGAGAGACCCAGTACTTC.

The chain recombines TRBV15 with TRBJ2-1; 13 positions agree with TRBD2. There are 16 residues in the CDR3. Germline V lookup: CDR1 LNHNV, CDR2 YYDKDF (reference sequence). Trimming cost V 0 bases and J 9 bases; bases outside gene matches: 5. The CDR3 sequence is CATSRDRGLAGSEQFF. The CDR3 DNA follows: TGTGCCACCAGCAGAGATCGGGGACTAGCGGGAAGTGAGCAGTTCTTC.

V is TRBV6-4 and J is TRBJ1-2; 10 bases match TRBD1. Germline CDR1 reads MRHNA; CDR2 reads SNTAGT. The CDR3 totals 19 residues. The V and J ends lost 0 bases and 0 bases, in that order; junction bases with no gene match: 10. As DNA, the CDR3 is TGTGCCAGCAGTGACTCGAGGAAGGGACAGGGGAAACCTAACTATGGCTACACCTTC. It translates to CASSDSRKGQGKPNYGYTF.

This clonotype was seen a handful of times. The J gene is TRBJ2-5, the V gene TRBV6-1; D remains unclear. Germline assignment: CDR1 MNHNS and CDR2 SASEGT. This CDR3 has 13 amino acids. V was cut by 6 bases and J by 6 bases, with 14 bases left in between. CDR3 region: CASSQDHFKTQYF. CDR3 DNA sequence: TGTGCCAGCAGCCAAGACCATTTTAAGACCCAGTACTTC.

This clonotype came up once. This chain links TRBV21-1 with TRBJ2-3; the DNA was not compared with TRBD1, the D call given in the table. TRBV21-1 is an annotated pseudogene. The CDR3 contains 16 residues. CDR3 amino acids: CASSKRTGVPPDTQYF. CDR3 sequence (DNA): TGTGCCAGCAGCAAAAGGACAGGGGTTCCCCCGGATACGCAGTATTTT.

The chain carries TRBV15 and TRBJ2-1, with 12 nucleotides matching TRBD2. Germline assignment: CDR1 LNHNV and CDR2 YYDKDF (reference sequence). Germline trimming cut 1 base from V and 7 bases from J; bases unmatched to any gene: 5. The CDR3 runs 16 residues. The CDR3 sequence: CATSRAGTSGRNEQFF. The DNA for the CDR3 is TGTGCCACCAGCAGAGCCGGGACTAGCGGGCGTAATGAGCAGTTCTTC. The full variable domain, in which reference TRBV15 and TRBJ2-1 provide the parts outside the CDR3, is DAMVIQNPRYQVTQFGKPVTLSCSQTLNHNVMYWYQQKSSQAPKLLFHYYDKDFNNEADTPDNFQSRRPNTSFCFLDIRSPGLGDTAMYLCATSRAGTSGRNEQFFGPGTRLTVL.

A few counts support this clonotype. The rearrangement joins TRBV11-2 to TRBJ2-7, with TRBD2 identical over 8 bases. V lost 4 bases, J lost 2 bases, and 10 bases stayed unmatched. The V gene's germline CDR1 is SGHAT and CDR2 FQNNGV. This CDR3 has 16 residues. The chain's CDR3 is CASSYTFGGGTYEQYF. The CDR3 DNA reads TGTGCCAGCAGCTATACCTTCGGCGGGGGGACCTACGAGCAGTACTTC.

This clonotype showed up just a few times. The gene calls are TRBV21-1 and TRBJ2-7; TRBD2, the table's D call, lacks a check against the DNA. TRBV21-1 has pseudogene status. This CDR3 region has 16 residues. The CDR3 is CASSCGLAGSPYEQYF. CDR3 nucleotide sequence: TGTGCCAGCAGCTGCGGACTAGCGGGATCCCCCTACGAGCAGTACTTC.